These 20 T cell receptor beta chains came from one sample sequenced in a study of early T cells in non-severe SARS-CoV-2 infection. TCRdb passed the 5' RACE reads through MiXCR, listing each CDR3 protein once. Here the sample spans some 80,000 distinct CDR3 sequences, roughly 13% being singletons. Sequenced material: whole blood. All receptors come from an adult who was a healthcare worker with PCR-confirmed SARS-CoV-2 infection or an uninfected control (not recorded which).

The sample holds a few counts of this clonotype. V gene TRBV7-8 combines with J gene TRBJ1-2, with D perhaps matching TRBD1 (6 bases). Germline CDR1 is SGHVS and CDR2 is FQNEAQ. Trimming removed 5 bases at V and 5 bases at J, with 15 bases between. The CDR3 consists of 14 residues. The CDR3 DNA reads as TGTGCCAGCAGCCGCGGGACATCCGGATATGGCTACACCTTC. The encoded protein is CASSRGTSGYGYTF. The full variable domain, completed using reference TRBV7-8 and TRBJ1-2, is GAGVSQSPRYKVAKRGQDVALRCDPISGHVSLFWYQQALGQGPEFLTYFQNEAQLDKSGLPSDRFFAERPEGSVSTLKIQRTQQEDSAVYLCASSRGTSGYGYTFGSGTRLTVV.

The CDR3 DNA sequence: TGTGCCAGCAGCGTAAGTGGAGATACGCAGTATTTT. Translating it yields CASSVSGDTQYF. This chain links TRBV9 with TRBJ2-3; D not resolved. Germline CDR1 reads SGDLS; CDR2 reads YYNGEE. The CDR3 sequence is 12 residues long. V shed 1 base and J shed 5 bases, with 5 bases lying between them.

The V and J genes are TRBV29-1 and TRBJ2-1; D remains unclear. The CDR3 extends over 13 amino acids. Germline V gene lookup returns CDR1 SQVTM and CDR2 ANQGSEA. The V gene lost 4 bases and the J gene lost 0 bases, with 7 bases spanning the gap. The CDR3 DNA reads TGCAGCGTTGCCTGGAGCTCCTACAATGAGCAGTTCTTC. Translation: CSVAWSSYNEQFF.

This clonotype has at least ten counts. The chain is built from TRBV5-1 and TRBJ1-2; D might be TRBD1 (6 bases). V was clipped by 0 bases and J by 6 bases, with 21 bases between them. CDR1 is SGHRS, CDR2 YFSETQ, per germline. The CDR3 contains 17 residues. Written as DNA, the CDR3 is TGCGCCAGCAGCTTGGCCTGGAAAACAGGGATTGGGCATGGCTACACCTTC. Encoded protein: CASSLAWKTGIGHGYTF. The whole variable domain, filled in from reference TRBV5-1 and TRBJ1-2, reads KAGVTQTPRYLIKTRGQQVTLSCSPISGHRSVSWYQQTPGQGLQFLFEYFSETQRNKGNFPGRFSGRQFSNSRSEMNVSTLELGDSALYLCASSLAWKTGIGHGYTFGSGTRLTVV.

The sample holds many counts of this clonotype. This sequence joins TRBV2 and TRBJ2-7, with D hard to call. Germline loops: CDR1 SNHLY, CDR2 FYNNEI. Trimming cost V 4 bases and J 5 bases, with 6 bases left between them. The length of the CDR3 is 11 residues. The CDR3 sequence: CASSVSHEQYF. The CDR3 DNA reads TGTGCCAGCAGTGTTTCCCACGAGCAGTACTTC. Based on the CDR3 plus reference TRBV2 and TRBJ2-7, the full variable domain is EPEVTQTPSHQVTQMGQEVILRCVPISNHLYFYWYRQILGQKVEFLVSFYNNEISEKSEIFDDQFSVERPDGSNFTLKIRSTKLEDSAMYFCASSVSHEQYFGPGTRLTVT.

The sample holds many counts of this clonotype. One end of the junction does not line up with germline, which may come from a read error. V and J are TRBV7-7 and TRBJ2-5, with D perhaps given as TRBD1 or TRBD2 (6 bases each). The CDR3 sequence is 14 residues long. Germline-derived CDR1 and CDR2 are SSHAT and FNYEAQ (reference sequence). CDR3 nucleotide sequence: TGTGCTAGCAGCTCCGGGGGCCCACAAGAGACCCAGTACTTC. Its translation is CASSSGGPQETQYF. Combining the CDR3 with reference TRBV7-7 and TRBJ2-5 gives the whole variable domain GAGVSQSPRYKVTKRGQDVTLRCDPISSHATLYWYQQALGQGPEFLTYFNYEAQPDKSGLPSDRFSAERPEGSISTLTIQRTEQRDSAMYRCASSSGGPQETQYFGPGTRLLVL.

This clonotype came up many times. The chain joins TRBV2 to TRBJ1-1; possibly TRBD1 for D (6 bases). The germline V gene encodes CDR1 SNHLY and CDR2 FYNNEI. The V and J ends lost 4 bases and 3 bases respectively, with 9 bases between them. The CDR3 runs 13 residues. The chain's CDR3 is CASSVRGHTEAFF. The CDR3 DNA reads TGTGCCAGCAGTGTCCGGGGGCACACTGAAGCTTTCTTT. Filled out from reference TRBV2 and TRBJ1-1, the complete variable domain reads EPEVTQTPSHQVTQMGQEVILRCVPISNHLYFYWYRQILGQKVEFLVSFYNNEISEKSEIFDDQFSVERPDGSNFTLKIRSTKLEDSAMYFCASSVRGHTEAFFGQGTRLTVV.

The J gene is TRBJ2-1, the V gene TRBV6-5; D is possibly TRBD2 (5 bases). The V end was cut by 3 bases, the J end by 0 bases, with 9 bases between. Looked up from germline, CDR1 is MNHEY and CDR2 is SVGAGI. The CDR3 extends over 15 amino acids. The CDR3 DNA reads TGTGCCAGCAGTTATTCGGGATTCTCCTACAATGAGCAGTTCTTC. This translates into CASSYSGFSYNEQFF.

The V call is TRBV6-2 or TRBV6-3, the J call TRBJ1-2, with D unresolved. This CDR3 has 15 amino acids. V shed 2 bases and J shed 6 bases, with 16 bases lying between them. Germline assignment: CDR1 MNHEY and CDR2 SVGEGT. This chain's CDR3 is CASSYGQWTDNGYTF. CDR3 sequence (DNA): TGTGCCAGCAGTTACGGGCAATGGACGGATAATGGCTACACCTTC.

At least ten counts were recorded for this clonotype. The rearrangement uses TRBV29-1 and TRBJ2-7; TRBD1 matches 8 bases. Per germline, CDR1 SQVTM and CDR2 ANQGSEA. V lost 8 bases, J lost 5 bases, and 8 bases stayed unmatched. The CDR3 is made up of 12 amino acids. CDR3 DNA sequence: TGCAGCATCTCGACAGGGGACCACGAGCAGTACTTC. It translates to CSISTGDHEQYF.

This clonotype has ten or more counts. The chain has TRBV10-1 and TRBJ1-5; D remains unclear. V shed 4 bases and J shed 0 bases, with 4 bases lying between them. In germline, CDR1 is WNHNN, CDR2 SYGVQD (reference sequence). This CDR3 is built from 13 residues. The CDR3, as DNA: TGCGCCAGCAGTGCCGTTAGCAATCAGCCCCAGCATTTT. Translating it yields CASSAVSNQPQHF.

The chain combines TRBV18 with TRBJ2-1; D may be TRBD1 (5 bases). Trimming removed 6 bases at V and 2 bases at J, with 8 bases between. The CDR3 is 13 amino acids. Germline V lookup: CDR1 KGHSH, CDR2 LQKENI. The CDR3 reads CASSTTAYNEQFF. The CDR3 DNA reads as TGTGCCAGCTCTACGACAGCCTACAATGAGCAGTTCTTC.

This clonotype was seen a few times. V usage is TRBV5-5 and J usage is TRBJ2-2, with D perhaps matching TRBD1 (6 bases). With 4 bases removed from V and 1 base from J, the gap between germline ends came to 11 bases. The CDR3 contains 15 residues. Germline loops: CDR1 SGHKS, CDR2 YYEKEE (reference sequence). The CDR3 spells CASSQQTGNTGELFF. CDR3 nucleotides: TGTGCCAGCAGCCAGCAGACAGGGAACACCGGGGAGCTGTTTTTT. Drawing the rest from reference TRBV5-5 and TRBJ2-2, the complete variable domain is DAGVTQSPTHLIKTRGQQVTLRCSPISGHKSVSWYQQVLGQGPQFIFQYYEKEERGRGNFPDRFSARQFPNYSSELNVNALLLGDSALYLCASSQQTGNTGELFFGEGSRLTVL.

The chain links TRBV7-2 to TRBJ1-3, with unresolved D. This CDR3 has 12 residues. V lost 5 bases and J lost 5, with 7 bases in between. The germline V gene has CDR1 SGHTA and CDR2 FQGNSA. The DNA for the CDR3 is TGTGCCAGCAGCGAAGAGCGAAACACCATATATTTT. This translates into CASSEERNTIYF.

This clonotype occurred many times. The chain recombines TRBV2 with TRBJ2-7; D gene uncertain. There are 13 residues in the CDR3. V dropped 4 bases and J dropped 3 bases, with 10 bases sitting between them. In germline, CDR1 is SNHLY, CDR2 FYNNEI. The CDR3 loop is CASSGGIDYEQYF. CDR3 DNA: TGTGCCAGCAGTGGGGGAATCGACTACGAGCAGTACTTC.

This clonotype was counted ten times or more. The chain has TRBV10-2 and TRBJ2-4; D remains ambiguous. There are 16 residues in the CDR3. Trimming removed 2 bases from V and 0 bases from J, with 11 bases in between. The V gene's germline CDR1 is WSHSY and CDR2 SAAADI. CDR3 residues: CASSERAFLAKNIQYF. CDR3 DNA sequence: TGCGCCAGCAGTGAGAGGGCGTTTCTAGCCAAAAACATTCAGTACTTC.

This clonotype was detected many times. The chain uses TRBV12-3 or TRBV12-4 and TRBJ1-2; perhaps TRBD1 as D (6 bases). This CDR3 region has 15 residues. With 0 bases removed from V and 4 bases from J, the gap between germline ends came to 12 bases. Here the CDR3 reads CASSLALTGPYGYTF. The CDR3 DNA is TGTGCCAGCAGTTTAGCCCTCACAGGGCCCTATGGCTACACCTTC.

This clonotype was detected many times. The V gene is TRBV12-3 or TRBV12-4, the J gene TRBJ1-2; D is unresolved. Trimming took 2 bases from V and 5 from J, leaving 9 bases between them. The CDR3 sequence is 13 residues long. The CDR3 DNA follows: TGTGCCAGCAGTTTAAGGGAAACTTATGGCTACACCTTC. Its protein is CASSLRETYGYTF.

This clonotype was recorded at least ten times. This sequence joins TRBV4-2 and TRBJ2-7, with TRBD2 identical over 9 bases. In germline, CDR1 is LGHNA, CDR2 YNFKEQ. The junction had 10 bases not matched to a gene; V was cut back by 0 bases and J by 7 bases. The CDR3 consists of 16 residues. The CDR3 loop reads CASSQDRGAGGREQYF. The CDR3 coding sequence is TGTGCCAGCAGCCAAGATCGTGGAGCGGGGGGTCGGGAGCAGTACTTC.

This clonotype occurred many times. CDR3 in amino acids: CASSLGRGANGYTF. The CDR3 coding sequence is TGTGCCAGCAGCTTAGGGCGGGGCGCTAATGGCTACACCTTC. The gene calls are TRBV11-2 and TRBJ1-2; a weak D match, TRBD1 (5 bases). The V end was cut by 1 base, the J end by 6 bases, with 12 bases between. This CDR3 is built from 14 residues. Germline V gene data show CDR1 as SGHAT and CDR2 as FQNNGV.